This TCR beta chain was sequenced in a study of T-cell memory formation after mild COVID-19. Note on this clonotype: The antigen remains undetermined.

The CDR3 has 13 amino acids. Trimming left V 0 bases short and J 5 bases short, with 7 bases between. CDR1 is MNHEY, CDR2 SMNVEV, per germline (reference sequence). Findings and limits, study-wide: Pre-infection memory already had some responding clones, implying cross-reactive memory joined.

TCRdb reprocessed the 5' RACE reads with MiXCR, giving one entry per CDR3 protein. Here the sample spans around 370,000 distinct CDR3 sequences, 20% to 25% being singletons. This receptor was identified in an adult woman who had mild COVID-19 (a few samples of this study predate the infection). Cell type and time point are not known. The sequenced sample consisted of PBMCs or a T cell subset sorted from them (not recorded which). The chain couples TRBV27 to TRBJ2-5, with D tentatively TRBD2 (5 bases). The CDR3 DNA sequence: TGTGCCAGCAGTTTATCTTGGAGGGAGACCCAGTACTTC. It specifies CASSLSWRETQYF.